Listed here are 11 T cell receptor beta chains from one sample, sequenced in a study of T cell responses to AZD1222 COVID-19 vaccine. Sequenced by immunoSEQ multiplex PCR; TCRdb stores in-frame clones only, minus some. The sample has 250,000 to 300,000 clones, 94% seen once. The sample in question was peripheral blood, obtained 28 days after the second AZD1222 dose. The receptors originated from an adult who received the AZD1222 COVID-19 vaccine.

The CDR3 loop is CASSVASGGGVDTQYF. The CDR3 bases are TGTGCCAGCAGCGTAGCCAGCGGGGGGGGTGTAGATACGCAGTATTTT. The chain carries TRBV9 and TRBJ2-3, with 10 bases lining up with TRBD2. Per germline, CDR1 SGDLS and CDR2 YYNGEE. This CDR3 comprises 16 residues. J gave up 5 bases and V 0 bases, and 6 bases lay outside the gene matches.

The sample holds a few counts of this clone. The chain carries TRBV3-1 (or the pseudogene TRBV3-2) and TRBJ2-3, with 12 bases lining up with TRBD2. This CDR3 is 15 amino acids long. Germline lookup yields CDR1 LGHDT and CDR2 YNNKEL (reference sequence). V was clipped by 3 bases and J by 4 bases; unmatched bases: 2. CDR3 residues: CASSQTSGGPDTQYF. The CDR3, as DNA: TGTGCCAGCAGCCAGACTAGCGGGGGCCCAGATACGCAGTATTTT.

This clone was recorded only once. The chain combines TRBV18 with TRBJ2-1; TRBD1 or TRBD2 may be the D gene (6 bases each). Between the trimmed V and J ends, which lost 3 bases and 6 bases, there was a span of 9 bases. CDR1 and CDR2 from the germline V gene are KGHSH and LQKENI. The CDR3 extends over 13 amino acids. The CDR3 reads CASSPSGANEQFF. Written as DNA, the CDR3 is TGTGCCAGCTCACCGTCGGGGGCCAATGAGCAGTTCTTC.

This clone was counted only a few times. This chain links TRBV4-1 with TRBJ1-2, with TRBD1 matching 7 bases. V gave up 3 bases and J gave up 6 bases; unmatched junction bases: 13. Germline CDR1 is MGHRA and CDR2 is YSYEKL. CDR3 length equals 16 residues. Here the CDR3 reads CASSQYPWPGGNGYTF. In DNA, the CDR3 is TGCGCCAGCAGCCAGTACCCCTGGCCAGGGGGAAATGGCTACACCTTC.

The rearrangement uses TRBV7-2 and TRBJ2-5, with 10 bases that match TRBD2. After removal of 6 bases from V and 2 bases from J, the junction contained 6 bases not matched to a gene. Germline V gene lookup returns CDR1 SGHTA and CDR2 FQGNSA. The CDR3 contains 15 residues. CDR3 in DNA: TGTGCCAGCAGGACAGCGGGGGGGTCGCAAGAGACCCAGTACTTC. Translated: CASRTAGGSQETQYF.

This clone was observed a single time. This chain uses TRBV30 with TRBJ2-3, with a possible D match to TRBD2 (5 bases). The germline gives CDR1 GTSNPN, CDR2 SVGIG (reference sequence). Trimming stripped 0 bases from V and 2 bases from J, with 12 bases between. CDR3 size: 15 residues. CDR3: CAWSVRAANTDTQYF. CDR3 nucleotide sequence: TGTGCCTGGAGTGTCAGAGCGGCGAACACAGATACGCAGTATTTT.

The V and J genes are TRBV10-1 and TRBJ2-6; either TRBD1 or TRBD2 may supply D (5 bases each). V was clipped by 6 bases and J by 1 base, with 13 bases between them. CDR1 and CDR2 (germline): WNHNN, SYGVQD (reference sequence). CDR3 length equals 16 residues. This CDR3 reads CASRGVVGSGANVLTF. In DNA, the CDR3 is TGCGCCAGCAGGGGGGTTGTGGGTTCTGGGGCCAACGTCCTGACTTTC.

J is TRBJ1-3 and V is TRBV7-9, with D maybe TRBD1 (5 bases). Germline assignment: CDR1 SEHNR and CDR2 FQNEAQ (reference sequence). With 9 bases removed from V and 2 bases from J, the gap between germline ends came to 11 bases. This CDR3 region has 13 residues. The CDR3: CARSPGPGNTIYF. The CDR3 DNA reads TGTGCCAGGAGCCCAGGGCCTGGAAACACCATATATTTT.

V and J are TRBV7-2 and TRBJ2-3; 13 bases align to TRBD2. The length of the CDR3 is 17 residues. The J segment lost 2 bases and the V segment lost 5 bases, leaving 7 bases of the junction unmatched. Per germline, CDR1 SGHTA and CDR2 FQGNSA. The CDR3 protein is CASSTSGGGSYTDTQYF. The DNA of the CDR3 is TGTGCCAGCAGCACTAGCGGGGGGGGGTCTTACACAGATACGCAGTATTTT.

V and J are TRBV11-2 and TRBJ1-2; D unclear. V lost 5 bases to trimming and J lost 1 base, with 17 bases between them. CDR3 length equals 16 residues. CDR1 and CDR2 from the germline V gene are SGHAT and FQNNGV. The CDR3 DNA reads as TGTGCCAGCAGCCCCATCGGGAAGTGGGGTAACTATGGCTACACCTTC. Encoded protein: CASSPIGKWGNYGYTF.

The chain is built from TRBV28 and TRBJ2-1, with TRBD1 matching over 9 bases. The V gene end was trimmed by 7 bases and the J gene end by 10 bases; junction bases not matched to a gene: 14. Germline V gene data show CDR1 as MDHEN and CDR2 as SYDVKM. The CDR3 is made up of 15 amino acids. The CDR3 loop is CASTTPGTGTFEQFF. CDR3 nucleotide sequence: TGTGCCAGCACCACTCCCGGGACAGGGACTTTCGAGCAGTTCTTC.